The TCR beta chain under discussion was sequenced for a study of blood T cell repertoires in COVID-19. Study summary: Samples representing acute and convalescent COVID-19 were sourced from the United States, Italy and Spain.

Sequencing used immunoSEQ multiplex PCR; TCRdb keeps in-frame clones, though not all of them. The sample records 250,000 or so clones, around 90% being singletons. The count of this clone is one. CDR3 length: 15 amino acids. Looked up from germline, CDR1 is LGHNA and CDR2 is YSLEER. V dropped 4 bases and J dropped 5; count of bases not matched to a gene: 4. The receptor comes from a woman aged 70-85 years with active or convalescent COVID-19. Sequenced input: peripheral blood. V is TRBV4-3 and J is TRBJ2-1; the match to TRBD1 covers 11 bases. The CDR3 region has the DNA TGCGCCAGCAGCCGAGGGACAGGGGGGGACAATGAGCAGTTCTTC. This codes for CASSRGTGGDNEQFF.